This entry lists 26 T cell receptor beta chains sequenced from one sample in a study of Graves' ophthalmopathy and Graves' hyperthyroidism (dated by TCRdb to the late 2010s). The listed sequencing device is Illumina HiSeq 2000. TCR beta CDR3 regions were amplified from RNA transcripts for repertoire sequencing. The first round of RT-PCR was done with HTBI primers and the Qiagen OneStep RT-PCR kit, and was followed by a second round of multiplex PCR, then size selection and purification. The public reads were run again by TCRdb, first through fastp at Q25 and then through MiXCR, and only productive beta chains were kept. CDR3 protein duplicates are merged, each entry listing the most common genes and DNA. The sample yields 200,000 to 250,000 distinct CDR3 sequences; about 46% were counted once. The ten largest clones take up roughly 45% of the sample. Sequenced material: peripheral blood. These receptors all come from an adult man with Graves' ophthalmopathy.

The J gene is TRBJ1-3, the V gene TRBV7-8; no firm D call. The CDR3 totals 14 residues. Germline V gene data show CDR1 as SGHVS and CDR2 as FQNEAQ. With 4 bases removed from V and 2 bases from J, the gap between germline ends came to 9 bases. The CDR3, as DNA: TGTGCCAGCAGCTCCGGGTTGGCTGGAAACACCATATATTTT. Translated, it gives CASSSGLAGNTIYF.

The chain combines TRBV20-1 with TRBJ2-5, with 10 bases lining up with TRBD2. Looked up from germline, CDR1 is DFQATT and CDR2 is SNEGSKA (reference sequence). The junction had 1 base not matched to a gene; V was cut back by 0 bases and J by 6 bases. The CDR3 loop spans 13 amino acids. This chain's CDR3 is CSARETSGKTQYF. DNA for the CDR3: TGCAGTGCTAGAGAAACTAGCGGGAAGACCCAGTACTTC.

This clonotype was found a few times. The chain carries TRBV2 and TRBJ1-1; perhaps TRBD1 as D (6 bases). The germline V and J ends were trimmed by 4 bases and 0 bases, with 12 bases remaining between them. Germline V lookup: CDR1 SNHLY, CDR2 FYNNEI. The CDR3 extends over 15 amino acids. CDR3 in amino acids: CASSVEGVMNTEAFF. Written as DNA, the CDR3 is TGTGCCAGCAGTGTAGAGGGGGTAATGAACACTGAAGCTTTCTTT. Based on the CDR3 plus reference TRBV2 and TRBJ1-1, the full variable domain is EPEVTQTPSHQVTQMGQEVILRCVPISNHLYFYWYRQILGQKVEFLVSFYNNEISEKSEIFDDQFSVERPDGSNFTLKIRSTKLEDSAMYFCASSVEGVMNTEAFFGQGTRLTVV.

This chain connects TRBV7-3 to TRBJ1-1; TRBD1 might be the D (6 bases). The length of the CDR3 is 12 residues. Per the germline V gene, CDR1 is SGHTA and CDR2 is FQGTGA. V was clipped by 5 bases and J by 10 bases, with 14 bases between them. CDR3 sequence (DNA): TGTGCCAGCAGCGAACTAGGGGGGCGAGCTTTCTTT. Amino acid sequence: CASSELGGRAFF.

The gene calls are TRBV25-1 and TRBJ2-3; D is perhaps TRBD1 (6 bases). Looked up from germline, CDR1 is MGHDK and CDR2 is SYGVNS. Deletions cut 6 bases from V and 0 bases from J, with 13 bases between. The CDR3 is made up of 15 amino acids. CDR3 nucleotide sequence: TGTGCCAGCAGCTCGGGACACCTTAGCACAGATACGCAGTATTTT. Amino acid sequence: CASSSGHLSTDTQYF.

This chain uses TRBV20-1 with TRBJ1-5; tentatively, D is TRBD1 (6 bases). The CDR3 has 15 amino acids. V lost 0 bases, J lost 5 bases, and 14 bases lay in between. Germline CDR1 reads DFQATT; CDR2 reads SNEGSKA (reference sequence). The CDR3 DNA is TGCAGTGCTAGAGATCTGGCGCAGGGGCATCAGCCCCAGCATTTT. Protein product: CSARDLAQGHQPQHF.

The chain employs TRBV29-1 and TRBJ2-1, with D unresolved. Germline values: CDR1 SQVTM, CDR2 ANQGSEA. With 3 bases removed from V and 7 bases from J, the gap between germline ends came to 10 bases. The CDR3 has 12 amino acids. CDR3 protein: CSVESRANEQFF. CDR3 in DNA: TGCAGCGTTGAGTCTAGAGCTAATGAGCAGTTCTTC.

This clonotype was seen once. The chain carries TRBV29-1 and TRBJ1-1; D is unclear. This CDR3 has 12 amino acids. V lost 5 bases, J lost 11 bases, and 18 bases lay in between. Per germline, CDR1 SQVTM and CDR2 ANQGSEA. In nucleotides, the CDR3 is TGCAGCGTTACCGGGAGGGTTGAGGAGGCTTTCTTT. As protein: CSVTGRVEEAFF.

This clonotype was seen a handful of times. Here the CDR3 DNA reads TGCAGTGCTAGATCCAAGAATTACAGGGAGGAAGGTGAAAAACTGTTTTTT. Amino acid sequence: CSARSKNYREEGEKLFF. The chain is built from TRBV20-1 and TRBJ1-4; D is perhaps TRBD1 (6 bases). Trimming removed 2 bases at V and 7 bases at J, with 23 bases between. Germline CDR1 reads DFQATT; CDR2 reads SNEGSKA (reference sequence). The CDR3 has 17 residues.

V gene TRBV2 combines with J gene TRBJ1-5; D perhaps matches TRBD1 (5 bases). Per the germline V gene, CDR1 is SNHLY and CDR2 is FYNNEI. The CDR3 runs 13 residues. With 7 bases removed from V and 4 bases from J, the gap between germline ends came to 11 bases. The DNA of the CDR3 is TGTGCCAGCAATTCAGGGCCGAATCAGCCCCAGCATTTT. This gives the protein CASNSGPNQPQHF.

The gene calls are TRBV20-1 and TRBJ1-5; no clear D gene. The CDR3 has 13 amino acids. Germline CDR1 and CDR2: DFQATT and SNEGSKA (reference sequence). V lost 2 bases and J lost 0, with 5 bases in between. CDR3 residues: CSARPSSNQPQHF. CDR3 in DNA: TGCAGTGCTAGACCCTCTAGCAATCAGCCCCAGCATTTT.

CDR3 nucleotides: TGTGCCACCAGCAGAGATCGGGGACAGGGCTCCGGCTACACCTTC. It is translated as CATSRDRGQGSGYTF. The V call is TRBV15, the J call TRBJ1-2, with 9 bases fitting TRBD1. Germline loops: CDR1 LNHNV, CDR2 YYDKDF (reference sequence). The trim removed 0 bases at V and 8 bases at J, leaving 7 bases unmatched. The CDR3 runs 15 residues.

As concerns this clonotype: A much larger clone lies one base from this, so it may be a read error. The rearrangement links TRBV7-9 to TRBJ1-1; 7 bases align to TRBD1. Looked up from germline, CDR1 is SEHNR and CDR2 is FQNEAQ (reference sequence). This CDR3 contains 14 residues. The DNA of the CDR3 is TGTGCCAGCGGCTTAGGGACAGCGAACACTGAAGCTTTCTTT. Protein sequence: CASGLGTANTEAFF.

The chain recombines TRBV7-2 with TRBJ2-6, with 7 bases fitting TRBD1. Germline values: CDR1 SGHTA, CDR2 FQGNSA. V trimming: 7 bases; J trimming: 10 bases; junction bases outside the gene matches: 7. The CDR3 is 13 amino acids. CDR3 coding DNA: TGTGCCAGCACCCTGGACAGGCTTAACGTCCTGACTTTC. Encoded protein: CASTLDRLNVLTF.

This chain connects TRBV7-2 to TRBJ2-1; unclear D gene. This CDR3 has 13 amino acids. The ends were cut back, 3 bases at V and 5 bases at J, with 8 bases in the middle. From germline, CDR1 is SGHTA and CDR2 FQGNSA. CDR3 nucleotides: TGTGCCAGCAGCTTCCGGACGAACAATGAGCAGTTCTTC. This gives the protein CASSFRTNNEQFF.

This chain links TRBV7-2 with TRBJ1-1, with a possible D match to TRBD1 (5 bases). This CDR3 spans 15 amino acids. Trimming left V 1 base short and J 1 base short, with 10 bases between. The germline CDR1 and CDR2 sequences are SGHTA and FQGNSA. CDR3 residues: CASSLDVGGNTEAFF. The CDR3 DNA reads TGTGCCAGCAGCTTAGACGTCGGGGGGAACACTGAAGCTTTCTTT. The complete variable domain, with remaining parts taken from reference TRBV7-2 and TRBJ1-1, reads GAGVSQSPSNKVTEKGKDVELRCDPISGHTALYWYRQSLGQGLEFLIYFQGNSAPDKSGLPSDRFSAERTGGSVSTLTIQRTQQEDSAVYLCASSLDVGGNTEAFFGQGTRLTVV.

The CDR3 spells CASSYSSVDQPQHF. CDR3 coding DNA: TGTGCCAGCAGTTACTCGAGCGTGGATCAGCCCCAGCATTTT. This chain links TRBV25-1 with TRBJ1-5; D remains unclear. V was cut by 5 bases and J by 5 bases, with 13 bases left in between. Germline loops: CDR1 MGHDK, CDR2 SYGVNS. The CDR3 has 14 residues.

This clonotype came up a few times. The chain has TRBV7-2 and TRBJ2-5, with 8 bases identical to TRBD1. In germline, CDR1 is SGHTA, CDR2 FQGNSA. There are 14 residues in the CDR3. V was pared by 5 bases and J by 3 bases, with 5 bases of the junction left unmatched. This CDR3 reads CASSRGQAKETQYF. The DNA for the CDR3 is TGTGCCAGCAGCCGGGGACAGGCCAAAGAGACCCAGTACTTC.

The J gene is TRBJ2-5, the V gene TRBV4-2; 9 nucleotides match TRBD2. The CDR3 is 15 residues long. Trimming took 3 bases from V and 1 from J; bases not matched to a gene: 3. CDR1 is LGHNA, CDR2 YNFKEQ, per germline. CDR3 amino acids: CASSHEAGGQETQYF. The CDR3, as DNA: TGTGCCAGCAGCCATGAAGCGGGGGGCCAAGAGACCCAGTACTTC.

The chain uses TRBV27 and TRBJ1-2; 9 positions agree with TRBD1. Germline CDR1 MNHEY, CDR2 SMNVEV (reference sequence). The V gene end was trimmed by 6 bases and the J gene end by 4 bases; junction bases not matched to a gene: 3. The CDR3 totals 13 residues. CDR3 in DNA: TGTGCCAGCAGACCGACAGGGGGCTATGGCTACACCTTC. Translation: CASRPTGGYGYTF.

This clonotype was seen at least ten times. The chain combines TRBV7-6 with TRBJ1-1, with D tentatively TRBD1 (6 bases). The ends were cut back, 3 bases at V and 2 bases at J, with 13 bases in the middle. CDR3 size: 15 residues. Germline V gene sequence: CDR1 SGHVS, CDR2 FNYEAQ. The chain's CDR3 is CASSLSGQINTEAFF. In nucleotides, the CDR3 is TGTGCCAGCAGCTTGTCAGGACAGATAAACACTGAAGCTTTCTTT. The entire variable domain, with the rest obtained from reference TRBV7-6 and TRBJ1-1, is as follows: GAGVSQSPRYKVTKRGQDVALRCDPISGHVSLYWYRQALGQGPEFLTYFNYEAQQDKSGLPNDRFSAERPEGSISTLTIQRTEQRDSAMYRCASSLSGQINTEAFFGQGTRLTVV.

This sequence joins TRBV7-9 and TRBJ1-2; D possibly corresponds to TRBD1 (6 bases). This CDR3 has 13 amino acids. Trimming stripped 1 base from V and 3 bases from J, with 6 bases between. Looked up from germline, CDR1 is SEHNR and CDR2 is FQNEAQ (reference sequence). The CDR3 sequence: CASSLGGHYGYTF. The DNA for the CDR3 is TGTGCCAGCAGCTTAGGGGGGCACTATGGCTACACCTTC.

Remarks on this clonotype: A clone one base away is much larger, so this may be a read error. The chain is built from TRBV9 and TRBJ2-2; D gene ambiguous. Germline V gene sequence: CDR1 SGDLS, CDR2 YYNGEE. The V end lost 4 bases, the J end lost 9 bases, and 16 bases lay between the germline ends. The CDR3 is 14 amino acids. In nucleotides, the CDR3 is TGTGCCAGCAGCCAAGCCACAAGGGCCAGGGAGCTGTTTTTT. Translated, it gives CASSQATRARELFF.

This clonotype has more than one count but fewer than ten. The chain couples TRBV20-1 to TRBJ2-7, with D tentatively TRBD1 or TRBD2 (5 bases each). Trimming pared 0 bases from V and 3 bases from J, leaving 15 bases between. Germline V gives CDR1 DFQATT, CDR2 SNEGSKA (reference sequence). This CDR3 has 15 amino acids. The CDR3 loop reads CSARDSAGPDYEQYF. For the CDR3, the DNA is TGCAGTGCTAGAGATAGCGCAGGGCCGGACTACGAGCAGTACTTC.

In regard to this clonotype: One junction end does not reproduce the germline sequence, and a read error may be involved. The V gene is TRBV10-3, the J gene TRBJ1-1, with D possibly TRBD1 on 6 matching bases. CDR1 ENHRY and CDR2 SYGVKD come from the germline V gene. The CDR3 has 14 amino acids. The CDR3 is CAISLALGGTEASF. Here the CDR3 DNA reads TGTGCCATCAGTTTAGCGCTTGGGGGCACTGAAGCTTCCTTT.

The chain recombines TRBV19 with TRBJ2-7, with 8 bases matching TRBD2. The junction had 4 bases not matched to a gene; V was cut back by 1 base and J by 2 bases. The CDR3 is 15 residues long. Germline V CDR1 and CDR2: LNHDA, SQIVND (reference sequence). CDR3 loop: CASSIAGLATYEQYF. The CDR3 coding sequence is TGTGCCAGTAGTATAGCAGGACTAGCCACCTACGAGCAGTACTTC.